This TCR beta chain was documented in a study of cytomegalovirus exposure and HLA in healthy donors. The PCR employed 60 Vbeta primers together with 13 Jbeta primers. Profiling relied on immunoSEQ multiplex PCR, and the TCRdb table lists in-frame clones only, not all of them. The repertoire holds around 120,000 clones, with 73% as singletons. Study findings and constraints: When a later analysis compared HLA-associated TCR beta chains with equally common others, the HLA-associated chains turned out to be more clonally expanded and to have lower generation probabilities.

This clone was picked up a small number of times. As yet, its antigen is unknown. Sequencing input: PBMCs. This receptor was identified in a woman aged 40 to 50 in good health and CMV-seronegative.

The CDR3 region has the DNA TGTGCCAGCAGCGAGACAGGTCGGAGTGGCTACACCTTC. It translates to CASSETGRSGYTF. The rearrangement joins TRBV9 to TRBJ1-2; maybe TRBD1 (6 bases). V was trimmed by 3 bases and J by 7 bases, leaving 13 bases between them. Germline assignment: CDR1 SGDLS and CDR2 YYNGEE. The CDR3 covers 13 residues.